This record looks at one TCR beta chain sequence and its context. Its matching antigen is unknown. Full-length variable regions came from constant-region reverse primers plus semi-nested Nested Universal Primer A PCR. TCRdb redid the calling of the 5' RACE reads with MiXCR, one entry per CDR3 protein. The profile shows 8,900 or so distinct CDR3 sequences, 65% to 70% of them singletons. Naive CD4+ cells had CD25+ Tregs removed. Whole-study findings and limits: Larger-cohort validation covered only one TCR beta V-J rearrangement.

The trim removed 4 bases at V and 8 bases at J, leaving 4 bases unmatched. Germline V lookup: CDR1 SGHRS, CDR2 YFSETQ. CDR3 size: 15 residues. The TCR comes from a female donor with breast cancer. V gene TRBV5-1 combines with J gene TRBJ2-1, with 15 positions matching TRBD2. The sequenced sample was tumor-infiltrating naive CD4+ T cells sorted from the breast tumor. The subset: naive CD4+ T cells, CD4+CD45RA+CD25-. The CDR3 sequence is CASSIGLAGGDEQFF. DNA for the CDR3: TGCGCCAGCAGCATCGGACTAGCGGGAGGGGATGAGCAGTTCTTC.